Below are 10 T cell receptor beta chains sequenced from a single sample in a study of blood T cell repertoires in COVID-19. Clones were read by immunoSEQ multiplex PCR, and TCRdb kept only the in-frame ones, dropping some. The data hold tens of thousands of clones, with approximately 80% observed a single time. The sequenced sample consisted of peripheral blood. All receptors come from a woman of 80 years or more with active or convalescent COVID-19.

CDR3 bases: TGCGCCAGCAGCTTGCGGCCGGGCTACGAGCAGTACTTC. Protein product: CASSLRPGYEQYF. The chain links TRBV5-1 to TRBJ2-7; D gene ambiguous. The CDR3 runs 13 residues. Trimming took 1 base from V and 3 from J, leaving 8 bases between them. The germline V gene has CDR1 SGHRS and CDR2 YFSETQ.

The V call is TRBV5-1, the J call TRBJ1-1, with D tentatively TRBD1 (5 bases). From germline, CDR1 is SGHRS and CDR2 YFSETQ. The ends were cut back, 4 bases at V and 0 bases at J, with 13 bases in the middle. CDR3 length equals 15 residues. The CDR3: CASSLEGRMNTEAFF. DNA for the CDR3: TGCGCCAGCAGCCTGGAGGGGAGGATGAACACTGAAGCTTTCTTT.

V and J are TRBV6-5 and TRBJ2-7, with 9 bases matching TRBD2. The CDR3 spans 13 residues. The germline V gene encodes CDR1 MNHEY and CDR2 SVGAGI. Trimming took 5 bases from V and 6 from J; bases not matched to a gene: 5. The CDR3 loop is CASSRTSASEQYF. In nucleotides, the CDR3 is TGTGCCAGCAGTAGGACTAGCGCAAGCGAGCAGTACTTC.

The CDR3 DNA sequence: TGTGCCAGCAGCCGAGATAGCGGGATAGAAGGGGAGCTGTTTTTT. Its protein product is CASSRDSGIEGELFF. This rearrangement joins TRBV5-4 to TRBJ2-2, with 8 nucleotides matching TRBD2. V was clipped by 4 bases and J by 8 bases; unmatched bases: 10. The CDR3 consists of 15 residues. CDR1 is SGHNT, CDR2 YYREEE, per germline (reference sequence).

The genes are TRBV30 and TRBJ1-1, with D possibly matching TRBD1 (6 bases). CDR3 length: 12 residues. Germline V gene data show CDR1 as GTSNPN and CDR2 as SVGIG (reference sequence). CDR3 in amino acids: CVKISGEGEAFF. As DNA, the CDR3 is TGTGTCAAAATCTCAGGGGAAGGTGAAGCTTTCTTT. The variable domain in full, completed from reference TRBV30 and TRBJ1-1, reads SQTIHQWPATLVQPVGSPLSLECTVEGTSNPNLYWYRQAAGRGLQLLFYSVGIGQISSEVPQNLSASRPQDRQFILSSKKLLLSDSGFYLCVKISGEGEAFFGQGTRLTVV.

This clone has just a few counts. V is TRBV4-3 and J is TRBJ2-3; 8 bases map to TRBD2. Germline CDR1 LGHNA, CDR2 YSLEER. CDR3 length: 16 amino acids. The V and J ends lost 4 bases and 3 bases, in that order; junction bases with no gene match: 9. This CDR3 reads CASSPSVAGLTDTQYF. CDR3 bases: TGCGCCAGCAGCCCGTCGGTAGCGGGGCTTACAGATACGCAGTATTTT.

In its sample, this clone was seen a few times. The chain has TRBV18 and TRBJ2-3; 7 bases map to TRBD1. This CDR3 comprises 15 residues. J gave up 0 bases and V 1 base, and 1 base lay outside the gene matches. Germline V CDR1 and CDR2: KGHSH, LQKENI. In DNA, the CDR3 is TGTGCCAGCTCACCACAGGGGGCTAGCACAGATACGCAGTATTTT. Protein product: CASSPQGASTDTQYF.

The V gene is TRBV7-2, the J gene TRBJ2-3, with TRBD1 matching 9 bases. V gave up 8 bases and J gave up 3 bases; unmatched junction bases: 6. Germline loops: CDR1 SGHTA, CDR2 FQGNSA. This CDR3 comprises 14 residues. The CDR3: CASSRTGETDTQYF. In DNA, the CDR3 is TGTGCCAGCTCCCGGACAGGGGAGACAGATACGCAGTATTTT.

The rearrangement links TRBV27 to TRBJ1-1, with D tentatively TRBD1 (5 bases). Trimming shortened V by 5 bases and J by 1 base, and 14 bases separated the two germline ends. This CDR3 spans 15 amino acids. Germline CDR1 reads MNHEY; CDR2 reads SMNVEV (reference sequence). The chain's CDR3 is CASSVLARGNTEAFF. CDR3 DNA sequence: TGTGCCAGCAGTGTCCTGGCAAGGGGGAACACTGAAGCTTTCTTT.

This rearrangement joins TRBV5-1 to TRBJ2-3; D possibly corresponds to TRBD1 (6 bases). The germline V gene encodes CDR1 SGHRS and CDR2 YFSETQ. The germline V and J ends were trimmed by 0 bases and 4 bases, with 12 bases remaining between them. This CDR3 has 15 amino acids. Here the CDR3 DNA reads TGCGCCAGCAGCTTGGGGTGGGACACGTCAGATACGCAGTATTTT. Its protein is CASSLGWDTSDTQYF. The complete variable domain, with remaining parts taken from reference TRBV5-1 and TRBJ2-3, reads KAGVTQTPRYLIKTRGQQVTLSCSPISGHRSVSWYQQTPGQGLQFLFEYFSETQRNKGNFPGRFSGRQFSNSRSEMNVSTLELGDSALYLCASSLGWDTSDTQYFGPGTRLTVL.